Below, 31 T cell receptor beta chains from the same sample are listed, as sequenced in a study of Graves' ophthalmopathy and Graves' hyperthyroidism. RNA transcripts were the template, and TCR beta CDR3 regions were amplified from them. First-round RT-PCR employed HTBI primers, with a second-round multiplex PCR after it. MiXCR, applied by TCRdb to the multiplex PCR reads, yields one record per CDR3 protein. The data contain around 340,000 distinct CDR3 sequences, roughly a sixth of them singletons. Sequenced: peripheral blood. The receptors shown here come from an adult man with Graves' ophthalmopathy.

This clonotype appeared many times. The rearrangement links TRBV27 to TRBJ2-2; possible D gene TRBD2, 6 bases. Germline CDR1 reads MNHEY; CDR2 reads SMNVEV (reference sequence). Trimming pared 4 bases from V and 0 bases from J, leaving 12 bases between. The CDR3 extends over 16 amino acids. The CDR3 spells CASSSITGANTGELFF. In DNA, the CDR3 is TGTGCCAGCAGTTCAATAACGGGAGCGAACACCGGGGAGCTGTTTTTT.

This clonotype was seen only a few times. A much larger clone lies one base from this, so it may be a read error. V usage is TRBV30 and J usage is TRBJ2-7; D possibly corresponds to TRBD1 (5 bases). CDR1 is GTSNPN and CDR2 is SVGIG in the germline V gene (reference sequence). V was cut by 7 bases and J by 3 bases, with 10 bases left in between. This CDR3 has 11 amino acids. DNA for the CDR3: TGTGCCTTAAGGGGCTTCTACGAGCAGTACTTC. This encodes CALRGFYEQYF.

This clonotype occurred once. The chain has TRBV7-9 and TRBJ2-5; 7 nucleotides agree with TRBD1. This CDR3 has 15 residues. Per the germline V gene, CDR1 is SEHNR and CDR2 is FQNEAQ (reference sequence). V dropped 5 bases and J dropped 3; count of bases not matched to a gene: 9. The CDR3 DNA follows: TGTGCCAGCAGCCTGATGGGGGACAGTAAAGAGACCCAGTACTTC. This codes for CASSLMGDSKETQYF.

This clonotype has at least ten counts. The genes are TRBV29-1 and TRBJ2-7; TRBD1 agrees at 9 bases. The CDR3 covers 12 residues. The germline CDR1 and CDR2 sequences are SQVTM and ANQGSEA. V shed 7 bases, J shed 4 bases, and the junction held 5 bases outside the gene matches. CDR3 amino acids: CSGDRGGYEQYF. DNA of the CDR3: TGCAGCGGAGACAGGGGGGGGTACGAGCAGTACTTC.

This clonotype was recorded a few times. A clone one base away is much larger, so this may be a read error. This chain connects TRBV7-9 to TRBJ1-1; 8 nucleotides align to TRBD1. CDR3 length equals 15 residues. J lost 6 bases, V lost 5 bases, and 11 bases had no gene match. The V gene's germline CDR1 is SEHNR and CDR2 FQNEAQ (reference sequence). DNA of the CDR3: TGTGCCAGCAGCCTAGAGGGGACAGGTGATTCTGAAGCTTTCTTT. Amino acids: CASSLEGTGDSEAFF.

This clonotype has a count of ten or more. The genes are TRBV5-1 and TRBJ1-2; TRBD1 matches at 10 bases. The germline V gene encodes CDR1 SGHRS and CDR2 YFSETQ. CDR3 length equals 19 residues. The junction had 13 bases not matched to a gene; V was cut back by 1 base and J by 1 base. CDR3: CASSLFPAGTGADNYGYTF. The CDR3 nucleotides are TGCGCCAGCAGCTTGTTTCCTGCCGGGACAGGGGCCGATAACTATGGCTACACCTTC.

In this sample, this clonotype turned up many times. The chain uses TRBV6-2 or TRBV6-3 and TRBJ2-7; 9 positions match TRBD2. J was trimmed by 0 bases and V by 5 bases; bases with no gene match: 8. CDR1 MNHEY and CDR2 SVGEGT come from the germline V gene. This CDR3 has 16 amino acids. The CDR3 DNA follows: TGTGCCAGCAGTCCAATGACTAGCGGTAGCTCCTACGAGCAGTACTTC. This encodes CASSPMTSGSSYEQYF.

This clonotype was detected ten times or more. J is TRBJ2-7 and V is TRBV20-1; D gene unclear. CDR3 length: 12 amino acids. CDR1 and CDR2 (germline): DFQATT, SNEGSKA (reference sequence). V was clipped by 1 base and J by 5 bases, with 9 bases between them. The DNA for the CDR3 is TGCAGTGCTAGAGGGATGGGCCACGAGCAGTACTTC. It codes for CSARGMGHEQYF.

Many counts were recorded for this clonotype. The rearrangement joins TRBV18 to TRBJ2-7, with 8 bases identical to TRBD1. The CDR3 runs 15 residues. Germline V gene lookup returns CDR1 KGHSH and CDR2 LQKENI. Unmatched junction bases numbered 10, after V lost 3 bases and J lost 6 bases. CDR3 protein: CASSPRPGQDAEQYF. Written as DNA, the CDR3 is TGTGCCAGCTCACCTCGGCCGGGACAGGACGCCGAGCAGTACTTC.

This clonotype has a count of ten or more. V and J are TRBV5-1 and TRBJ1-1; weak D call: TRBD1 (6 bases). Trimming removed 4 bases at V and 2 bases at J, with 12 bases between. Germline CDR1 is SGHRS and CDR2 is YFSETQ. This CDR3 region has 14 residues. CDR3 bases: TGCGCCAGCAGCAGAACAGGGACTAACACTGAAGCTTTCTTT. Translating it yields CASSRTGTNTEAFF.

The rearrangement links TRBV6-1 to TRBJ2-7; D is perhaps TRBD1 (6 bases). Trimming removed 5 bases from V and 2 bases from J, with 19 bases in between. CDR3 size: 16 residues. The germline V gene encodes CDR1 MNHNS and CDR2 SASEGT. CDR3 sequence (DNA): TGTGCCAGCAGTAATGGTCTGGGGGACATTACCTACGAGCAGTACTTC. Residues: CASSNGLGDITYEQYF.

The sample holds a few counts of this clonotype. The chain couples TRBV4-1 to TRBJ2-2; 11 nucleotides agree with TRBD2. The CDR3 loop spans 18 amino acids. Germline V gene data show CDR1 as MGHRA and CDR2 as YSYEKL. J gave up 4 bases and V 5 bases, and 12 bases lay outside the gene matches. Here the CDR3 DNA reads TGCGCCAGCAGCTCGGGAAAACTAGCGGGAGTAGGCACCGGGGAGCTGTTTTTT. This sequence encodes CASSSGKLAGVGTGELFF.

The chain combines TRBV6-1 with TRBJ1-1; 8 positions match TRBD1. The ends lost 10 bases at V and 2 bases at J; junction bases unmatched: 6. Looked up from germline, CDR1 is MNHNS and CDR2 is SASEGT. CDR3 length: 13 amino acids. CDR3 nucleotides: TGTGCCACACAGGGGGACGCCAACACTGAAGCTTTCTTT. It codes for CATQGDANTEAFF.

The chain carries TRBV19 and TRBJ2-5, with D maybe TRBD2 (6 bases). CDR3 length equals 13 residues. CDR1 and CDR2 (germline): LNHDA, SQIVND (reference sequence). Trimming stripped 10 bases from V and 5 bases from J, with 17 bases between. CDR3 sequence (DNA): TGTGCCACTGCCTCAAGGAGGGGCGAGACCCAGTACTTC. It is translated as CATASRRGETQYF.

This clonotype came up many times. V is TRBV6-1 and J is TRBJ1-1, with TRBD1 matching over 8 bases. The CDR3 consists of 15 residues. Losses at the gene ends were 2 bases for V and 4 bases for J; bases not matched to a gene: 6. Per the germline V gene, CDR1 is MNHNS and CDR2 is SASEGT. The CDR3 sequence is CASSEQGAVSTEAFF. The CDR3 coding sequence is TGTGCCAGCAGTGAACAGGGGGCGGTGAGCACTGAAGCTTTCTTT.

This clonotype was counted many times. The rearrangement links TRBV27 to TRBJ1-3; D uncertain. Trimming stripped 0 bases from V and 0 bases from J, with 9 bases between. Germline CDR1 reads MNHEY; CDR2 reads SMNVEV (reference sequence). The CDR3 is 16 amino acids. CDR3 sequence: CASSLSGVGSGNTIYF. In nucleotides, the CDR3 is TGTGCCAGCAGTTTATCAGGTGTTGGCTCTGGAAACACCATATATTTT.

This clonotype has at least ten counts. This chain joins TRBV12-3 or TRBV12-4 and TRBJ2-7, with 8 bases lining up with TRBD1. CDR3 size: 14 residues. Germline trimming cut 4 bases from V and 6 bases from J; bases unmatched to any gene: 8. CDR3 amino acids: CASSYQGAQGEQYF. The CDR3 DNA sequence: TGTGCCAGCAGTTACCAGGGGGCTCAAGGCGAGCAGTACTTC.

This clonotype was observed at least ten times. CDR3 sequence (DNA): TGTGCCACCATTCCCGGGGCGCAAGACTATGGCTACACCTTC. It codes for CATIPGAQDYGYTF. The V gene is TRBV10-3, the J gene TRBJ1-2; possible D gene TRBD1, 5 bases. The CDR3 runs to 14 residues. Trimming shortened V by 10 bases and J by 3 bases, and 18 bases separated the two germline ends. Germline lookup yields CDR1 ENHRY and CDR2 SYGVKD.

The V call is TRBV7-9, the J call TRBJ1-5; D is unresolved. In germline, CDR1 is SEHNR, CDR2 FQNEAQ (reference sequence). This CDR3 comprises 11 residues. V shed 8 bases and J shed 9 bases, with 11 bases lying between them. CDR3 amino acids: CASLSAGPQHF. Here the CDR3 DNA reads TGTGCCAGCCTCAGTGCAGGGCCCCAGCATTTT.

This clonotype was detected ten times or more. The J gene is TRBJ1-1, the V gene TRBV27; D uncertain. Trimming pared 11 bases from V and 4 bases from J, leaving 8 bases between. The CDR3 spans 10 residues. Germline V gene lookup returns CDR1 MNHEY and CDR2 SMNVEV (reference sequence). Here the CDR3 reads CAGLRTEAFF. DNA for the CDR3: TGTGCCGGGCTTCGCACTGAAGCTTTCTTT.

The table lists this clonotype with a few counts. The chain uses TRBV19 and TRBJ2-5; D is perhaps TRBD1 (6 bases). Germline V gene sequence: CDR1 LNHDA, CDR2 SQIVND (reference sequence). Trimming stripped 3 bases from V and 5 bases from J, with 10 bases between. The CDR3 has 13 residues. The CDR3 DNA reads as TGTGCCAGTAGTATTCAGGGGCCGGAGACCCAGTACTTC. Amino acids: CASSIQGPETQYF.

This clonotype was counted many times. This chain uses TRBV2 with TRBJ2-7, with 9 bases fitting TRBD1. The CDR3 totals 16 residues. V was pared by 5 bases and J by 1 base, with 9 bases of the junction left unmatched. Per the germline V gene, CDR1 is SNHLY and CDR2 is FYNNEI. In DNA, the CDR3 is TGTGCCAGCAGTAAGGAAGGACAGGGGTTATCCTACGAGCAGTACTTC. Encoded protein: CASSKEGQGLSYEQYF.

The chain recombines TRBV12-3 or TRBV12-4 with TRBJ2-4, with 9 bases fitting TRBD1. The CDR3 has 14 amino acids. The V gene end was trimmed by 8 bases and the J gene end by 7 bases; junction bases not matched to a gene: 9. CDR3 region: CASGRDRVGNIQYF. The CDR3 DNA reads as TGTGCCAGCGGACGGGACAGGGTCGGCAACATTCAGTACTTC.

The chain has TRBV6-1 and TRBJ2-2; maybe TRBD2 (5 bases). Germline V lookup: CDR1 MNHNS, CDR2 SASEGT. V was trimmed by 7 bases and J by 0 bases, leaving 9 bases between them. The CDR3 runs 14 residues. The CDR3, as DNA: TGTGCCAGCACGAGGGTCTCGAACACCGGGGAGCTGTTTTTT. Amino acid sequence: CASTRVSNTGELFF.

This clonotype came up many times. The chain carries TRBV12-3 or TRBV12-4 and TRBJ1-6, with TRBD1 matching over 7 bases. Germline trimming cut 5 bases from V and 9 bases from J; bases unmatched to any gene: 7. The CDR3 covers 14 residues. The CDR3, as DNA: TGTGCCAGCAGTAAGACAGGGAGGTTTTCACCCCTCCACTTT. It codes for CASSKTGRFSPLHF.

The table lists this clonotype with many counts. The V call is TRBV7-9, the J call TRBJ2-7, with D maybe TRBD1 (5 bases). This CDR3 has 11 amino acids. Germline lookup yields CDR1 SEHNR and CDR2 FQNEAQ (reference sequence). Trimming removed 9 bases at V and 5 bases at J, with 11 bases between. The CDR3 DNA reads TGTGCCAGTGGACAATTCGACGAGCAGTACTTC. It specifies CASGQFDEQYF.

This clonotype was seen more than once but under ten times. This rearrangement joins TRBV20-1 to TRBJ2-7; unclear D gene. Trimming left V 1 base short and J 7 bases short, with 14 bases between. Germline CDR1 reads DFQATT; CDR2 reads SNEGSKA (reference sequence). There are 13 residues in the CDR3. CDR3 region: CSARGVLSGEQYF. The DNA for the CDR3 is TGCAGTGCTAGAGGGGTCTTGTCTGGTGAGCAGTACTTC.

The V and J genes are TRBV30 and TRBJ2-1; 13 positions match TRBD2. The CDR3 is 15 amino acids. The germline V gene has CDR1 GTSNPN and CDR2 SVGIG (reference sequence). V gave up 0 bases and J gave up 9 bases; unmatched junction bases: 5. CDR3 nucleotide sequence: TGTGCCTGGAGTGTTGGACTAGCGGGAGTGGGTGAGCAGTTCTTC. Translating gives CAWSVGLAGVGEQFF.

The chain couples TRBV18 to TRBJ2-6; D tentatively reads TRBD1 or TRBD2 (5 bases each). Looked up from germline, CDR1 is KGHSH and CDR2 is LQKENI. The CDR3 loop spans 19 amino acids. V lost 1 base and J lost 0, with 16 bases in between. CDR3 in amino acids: CASSPRAGTESSGANVLTF. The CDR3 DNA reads TGTGCCAGCTCACCACGAGCCGGGACGGAGAGCTCTGGGGCCAACGTCCTGACTTTC.

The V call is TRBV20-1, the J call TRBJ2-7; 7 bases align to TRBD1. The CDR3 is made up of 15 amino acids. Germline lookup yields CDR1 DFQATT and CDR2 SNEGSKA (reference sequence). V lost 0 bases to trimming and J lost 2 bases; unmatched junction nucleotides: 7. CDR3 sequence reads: CSARETGRSTYEQYF. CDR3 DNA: TGCAGTGCTAGAGAGACAGGGAGATCGACCTACGAGCAGTACTTC.

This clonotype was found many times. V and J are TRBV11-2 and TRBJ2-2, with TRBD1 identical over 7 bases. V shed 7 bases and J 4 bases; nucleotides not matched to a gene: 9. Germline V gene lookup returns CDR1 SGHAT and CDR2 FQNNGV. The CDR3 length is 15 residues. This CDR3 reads CASKLGAGGTGELFF. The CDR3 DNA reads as TGTGCCAGCAAGCTAGGAGCAGGGGGCACCGGGGAGCTGTTTTTT.